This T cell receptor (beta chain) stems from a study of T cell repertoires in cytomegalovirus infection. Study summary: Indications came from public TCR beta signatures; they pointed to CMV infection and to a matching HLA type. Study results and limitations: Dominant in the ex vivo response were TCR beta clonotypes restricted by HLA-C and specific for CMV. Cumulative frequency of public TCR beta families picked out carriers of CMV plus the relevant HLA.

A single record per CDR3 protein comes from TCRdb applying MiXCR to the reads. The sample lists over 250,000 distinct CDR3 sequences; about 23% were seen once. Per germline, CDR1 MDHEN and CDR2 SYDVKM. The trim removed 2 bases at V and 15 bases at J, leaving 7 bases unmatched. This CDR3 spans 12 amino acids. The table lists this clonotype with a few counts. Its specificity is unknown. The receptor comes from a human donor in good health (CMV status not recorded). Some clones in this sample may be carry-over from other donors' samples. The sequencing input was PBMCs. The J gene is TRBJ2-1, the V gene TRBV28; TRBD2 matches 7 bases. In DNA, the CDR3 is TGTGCCAGCAGTTTAGGGCGGGGGTTGGCGTTCTTC. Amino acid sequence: CASSLGRGLAFF.